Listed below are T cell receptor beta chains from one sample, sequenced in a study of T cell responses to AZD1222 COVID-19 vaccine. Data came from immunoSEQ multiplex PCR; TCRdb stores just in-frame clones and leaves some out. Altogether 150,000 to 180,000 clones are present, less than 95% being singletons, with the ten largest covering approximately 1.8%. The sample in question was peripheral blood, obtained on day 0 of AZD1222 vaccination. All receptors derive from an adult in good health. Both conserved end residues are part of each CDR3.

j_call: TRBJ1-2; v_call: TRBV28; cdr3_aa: CASSLDPGQRTYGYTF
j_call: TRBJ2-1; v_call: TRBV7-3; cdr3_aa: CASSLAGEYNEQFF
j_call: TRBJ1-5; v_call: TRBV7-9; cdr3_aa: CASSRGTGPNQPQHF
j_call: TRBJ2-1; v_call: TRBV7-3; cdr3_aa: CASSLIGLAAYNEQFF
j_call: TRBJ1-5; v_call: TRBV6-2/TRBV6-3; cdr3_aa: CASSGGYSDQPQHF
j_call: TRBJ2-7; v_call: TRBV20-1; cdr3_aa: CSASIWGPVEQYF
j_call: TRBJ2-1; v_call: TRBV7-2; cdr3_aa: CASSSASGLGNEQFF
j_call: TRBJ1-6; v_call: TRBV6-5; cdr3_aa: CASRGQTYNSPLHF
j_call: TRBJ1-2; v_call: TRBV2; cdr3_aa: CASSVLAGNYGYTF
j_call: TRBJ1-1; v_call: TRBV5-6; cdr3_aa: CASSLGPNTEAFF
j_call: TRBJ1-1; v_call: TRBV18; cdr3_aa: CASSRIPGQQNTEAFF
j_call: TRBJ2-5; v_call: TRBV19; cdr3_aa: CASRNGRSGETQYF
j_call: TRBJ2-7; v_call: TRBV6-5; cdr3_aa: CASSYDPAGAYEQYF
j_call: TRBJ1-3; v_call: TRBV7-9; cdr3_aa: CASSLWTGSSGNTIYF
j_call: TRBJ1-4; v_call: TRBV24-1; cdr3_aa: CATGTGEKLFF
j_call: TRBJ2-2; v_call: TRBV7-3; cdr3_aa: CASSSRGHTGELFF